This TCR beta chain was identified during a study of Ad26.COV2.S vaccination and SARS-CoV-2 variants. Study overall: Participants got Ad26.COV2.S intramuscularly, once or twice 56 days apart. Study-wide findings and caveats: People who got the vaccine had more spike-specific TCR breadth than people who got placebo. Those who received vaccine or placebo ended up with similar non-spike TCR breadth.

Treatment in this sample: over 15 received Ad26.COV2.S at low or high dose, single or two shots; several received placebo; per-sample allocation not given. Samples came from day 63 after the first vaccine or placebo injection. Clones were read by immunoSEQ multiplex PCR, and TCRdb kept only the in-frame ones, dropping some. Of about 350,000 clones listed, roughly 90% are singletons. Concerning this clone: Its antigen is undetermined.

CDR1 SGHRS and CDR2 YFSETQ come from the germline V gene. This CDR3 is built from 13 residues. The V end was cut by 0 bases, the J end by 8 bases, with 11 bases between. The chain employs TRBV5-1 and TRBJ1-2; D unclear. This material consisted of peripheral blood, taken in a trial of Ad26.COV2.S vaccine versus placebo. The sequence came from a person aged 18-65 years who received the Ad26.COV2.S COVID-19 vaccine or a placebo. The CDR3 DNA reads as TGCGCCAGCAGCTTGGATATGGTTGAGGGCTACACCTTC. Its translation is CASSLDMVEGYTF.